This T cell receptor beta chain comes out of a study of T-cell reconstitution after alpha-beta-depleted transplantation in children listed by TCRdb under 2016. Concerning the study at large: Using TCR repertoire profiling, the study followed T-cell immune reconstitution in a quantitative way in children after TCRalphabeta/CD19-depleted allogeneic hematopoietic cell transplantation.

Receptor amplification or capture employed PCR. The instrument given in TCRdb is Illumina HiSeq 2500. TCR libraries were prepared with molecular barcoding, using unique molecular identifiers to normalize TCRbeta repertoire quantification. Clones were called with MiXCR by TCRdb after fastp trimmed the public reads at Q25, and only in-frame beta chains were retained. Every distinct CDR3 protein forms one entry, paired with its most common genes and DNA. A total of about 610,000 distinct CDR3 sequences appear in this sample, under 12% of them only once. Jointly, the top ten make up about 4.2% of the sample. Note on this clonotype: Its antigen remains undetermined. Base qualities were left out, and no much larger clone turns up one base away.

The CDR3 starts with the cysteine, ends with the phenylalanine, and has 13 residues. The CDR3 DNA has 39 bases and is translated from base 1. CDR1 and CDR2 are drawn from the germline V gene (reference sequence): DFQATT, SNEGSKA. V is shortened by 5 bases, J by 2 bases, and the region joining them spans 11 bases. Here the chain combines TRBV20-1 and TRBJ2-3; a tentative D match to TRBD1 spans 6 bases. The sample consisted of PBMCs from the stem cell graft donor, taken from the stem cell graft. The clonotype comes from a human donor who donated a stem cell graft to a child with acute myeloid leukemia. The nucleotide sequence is TGCAGTGCTCTGGGGGCTACCACAGATACGCAGTATTTT. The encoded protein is CSALGATTDTQYF.